The TCR beta chain under discussion was sequenced for a study of T cell changes during pregnancy in multiple sclerosis. Per the germline V gene, CDR1 is SNHLY and CDR2 is FYNNEI. Losses at the gene ends were 4 bases for V and 4 bases for J; bases not matched to a gene: 8. This CDR3 spans 16 amino acids. Measured with immunoSEQ multiplex PCR; TCRdb has only the in-frame clones, and not every one. The sample consists of about 100,000 clones, around 93% of them appearing once. The sequence derives from a female donor with multiple sclerosis, enrolled in a pregnancy study. This chain joins TRBV2 and TRBJ2-3, with 10 bases aligning to TRBD2. The sequencing used peripheral blood, collected before pregnancy. The chain's CDR3 is CASSATSGITADTQYF. CDR3 DNA: TGTGCCAGCAGTGCAACTAGCGGGATAACCGCAGATACGCAGTATTTT.